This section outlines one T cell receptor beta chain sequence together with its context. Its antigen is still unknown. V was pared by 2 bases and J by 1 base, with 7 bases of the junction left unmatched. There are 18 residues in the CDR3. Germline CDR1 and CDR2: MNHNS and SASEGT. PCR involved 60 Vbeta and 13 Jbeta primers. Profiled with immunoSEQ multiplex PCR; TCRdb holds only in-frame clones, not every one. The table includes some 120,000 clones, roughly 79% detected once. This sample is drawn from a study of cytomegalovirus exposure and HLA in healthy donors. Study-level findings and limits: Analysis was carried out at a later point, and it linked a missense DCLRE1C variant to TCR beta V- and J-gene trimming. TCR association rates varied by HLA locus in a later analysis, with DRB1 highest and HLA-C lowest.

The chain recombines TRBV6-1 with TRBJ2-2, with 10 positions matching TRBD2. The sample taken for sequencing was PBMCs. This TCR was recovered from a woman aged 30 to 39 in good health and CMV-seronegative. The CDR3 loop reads CASSETLLAGMNTGELFF. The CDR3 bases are TGTGCCAGCAGTGAAACCCTACTAGCGGGAATGAACACCGGGGAGCTGTTTTTT.